Below are 5 T cell receptor beta chains sequenced from a single sample in a study of OX40 agonist ivuxolimab in advanced cancers. TCRdb's copy holds only in-frame clones and misses some; the assay was immunoSEQ multiplex PCR. The top ten hold 3.5% to 4.5% of the sample, which has around 51,000 clones, 88% seen once. The source was CD4+ or CD8+ T cells sorted from blood, collected in a trial of the OX40 agonist ivuxolimab. These receptors were taken from an adult with an advanced solid tumor such as melanoma, head and neck, liver or kidney cancer.

This chain connects TRBV6-5 to TRBJ2-5; 11 nucleotides line up with TRBD2. Germline V gene data show CDR1 as MNHEY and CDR2 as SVGAGI. V trimming: 3 bases; J trimming: 7 bases; junction bases outside the gene matches: 10. This CDR3 has 16 residues. CDR3 protein: CASSYSTSGNFGTQYF. CDR3 sequence (DNA): TGTGCCAGCAGTTATTCGACTAGCGGGAATTTTGGGACCCAGTACTTC.

The genes are TRBV28 and TRBJ2-7; 12 nucleotides match TRBD1. Losses at the gene ends were 5 bases for V and 4 bases for J; bases not matched to a gene: 6. This CDR3 has 15 amino acids. Germline-derived CDR1 and CDR2 are MDHEN and SYDVKM. This CDR3 is CASSGTGGWVYEQYF. In DNA, the CDR3 is TGTGCCAGCAGTGGGACAGGGGGCTGGGTATACGAGCAGTACTTC.

The chain employs TRBV11-2 and TRBJ2-7; D may be TRBD1 (7 bases). This CDR3 is built from 16 residues. Trimming took 5 bases from V and 2 from J, leaving 19 bases between them. Looked up from germline, CDR1 is SGHAT and CDR2 is FQNNGV. Here the CDR3 reads CASSLLGGTVTYEQYF. The CDR3 nucleotides read TGTGCCAGCAGCCTCCTGGGCGGGACAGTCACCTACGAGCAGTACTTC.

The V and J genes are TRBV5-1 and TRBJ1-1; the D gene is possibly TRBD1 (5 bases). Trimming took 5 bases from V and 3 from J, leaving 11 bases between them. Germline loops: CDR1 SGHRS, CDR2 YFSETQ. This CDR3 is built from 13 residues. CDR3 sequence (DNA): TGCGCCAGCAGGAGTCGGGGGGACACTGAAGCTTTCTTT. Its protein is CASRSRGDTEAFF.

This clone was seen a few times. The V call is TRBV7-9, the J call TRBJ1-1; D might be TRBD1 (6 bases). The CDR3 has 17 amino acids. Germline V gene sequence: CDR1 SEHNR, CDR2 FQNEAQ (reference sequence). V shed 5 bases and J shed 3 bases, with 22 bases lying between them. CDR3 in DNA: TGTGCCAGCAGCCCTTCTATGCTGGCAGGGGCGTACACTGAAGCTTTCTTT. Residues: CASSPSMLAGAYTEAFF.